Below are 18 T cell receptor beta chains sequenced from a single sample in a study of control samples from healthy donors and cancer patients (TCRdb year 2020). The library came from the immunoSEQ multiplex PCR assay. The immuneACCESS repertoire file appears here via TCRdb, limited to in-frame rearrangements. These files lack a portion of the clones; in checked studies, under half of the deficit traces to unresolved V genes, and the cause of the others is not known. The sample profile shows 150,000 or so clones; around 96% of them were found once. In total, the top ten clones hold about 9.3% of the sample. The sequenced sample was blood. Every receptor here comes from a woman aged 40 to 50 in good health.

The chain recombines TRBV7-9 with TRBJ1-1; D uncertain. Germline V lookup: CDR1 SEHNR, CDR2 FQNEAQ (reference sequence). Trimming shortened V by 4 bases and J by 0 bases, and 15 bases separated the two germline ends. The CDR3 extends over 16 amino acids. The CDR3 DNA follows: TGTGCCAGCAGCTCGGACGGGTACCGCATGAACACTGAAGCTTTCTTT. This sequence encodes CASSSDGYRMNTEAFF.

This clone was seen more than once but under ten times. The V gene is TRBV18, the J gene TRBJ1-1, with D possibly TRBD1 on 5 matching bases. The CDR3 covers 14 residues. The germline V gene encodes CDR1 KGHSH and CDR2 LQKENI. The V and J ends lost 7 bases and 1 base respectively, with 13 bases between them. The CDR3 is CASLTGGGNTEAFF. Written as DNA, the CDR3 is TGTGCCAGCTTAACCGGCGGGGGGAACACTGAAGCTTTCTTT.

This chain joins TRBV10-3 and TRBJ1-1; D is unclear. The CDR3 has 13 residues. V lost 1 base and J 1 base, leaving 4 bases between the germline ends. CDR1 and CDR2 (germline): ENHRY, SYGVKD. The CDR3 DNA is TGTGCCATCAGTGAGTACGCGAACACTGAAGCTTTCTTT. Translated: CAISEYANTEAFF.

In DNA form, the CDR3 reads TGTGCCAGCTCACCATGGGACAGGGGAGCTTTCTTT. Translated: CASSPWDRGAFF. This chain connects TRBV18 to TRBJ1-1; 10 bases agree with TRBD1. Germline lookup yields CDR1 KGHSH and CDR2 LQKENI. The CDR3 covers 12 residues. V was pared by 2 bases and J by 10 bases, with 1 base of the junction left unmatched.

The V gene is TRBV19, the J gene TRBJ1-4; D gene uncertain. Germline V lookup: CDR1 LNHDA, CDR2 SQIVND (reference sequence). The germline V and J ends were trimmed by 6 bases and 8 bases, with 19 bases remaining between them. CDR3 size: 15 residues. The CDR3 DNA sequence: TGTGCCAGTAGGTTTGGGCTCGGAGTCGGGGAAAAACTGTTTTTT. This encodes CASRFGLGVGEKLFF.

The chain carries TRBV5-1 and TRBJ1-5; no clear D. Trimming pared 1 base from V and 0 bases from J, leaving 8 bases between. The length of the CDR3 is 15 residues. Germline CDR1 and CDR2: SGHRS and YFSETQ. The CDR3 is CASSLSGYSNQPQHF. CDR3 DNA: TGCGCCAGCAGCTTGTCGGGATATAGCAATCAGCCCCAGCATTTT.

V gene TRBV7-2 combines with J gene TRBJ2-1; TRBD1 matches 7 bases. This CDR3 spans 15 amino acids. CDR1 and CDR2 (germline): SGHTA, FQGNSA. With V trimmed by 5 bases and J by 5 bases, 9 bases remained unmatched. CDR3 in amino acids: CASSTGQPGHNEQFF. In DNA, the CDR3 is TGTGCCAGCAGCACGGGACAGCCAGGACACAATGAGCAGTTCTTC.

The chain joins TRBV5-3 to TRBJ1-5, with a weak D call TRBD1 (5 bases). TRBV5-3 is an open reading frame whose function is uncertain. The CDR3 extends over 19 amino acids. The V gene lost 3 bases and the J gene lost 3 bases, with 25 bases spanning the gap. The CDR3 nucleotides are TGTGCCAGAAGCTCAAATAATGCGGGAGGGACGGCCAACAATCAGCCCCAGCATTTT. Translation gives CARSSNNAGGTANNQPQHF.

The chain joins TRBV4-1 to TRBJ1-3, with TRBD1 matching 10 bases. CDR3 length equals 16 residues. V was pared by 6 bases and J by 4 bases, with 9 bases of the junction left unmatched. Germline V gene lookup returns CDR1 MGHRA and CDR2 YSYEKL. The CDR3 coding sequence is TGCGCCAGCAGACGAACCGGGACAGGGGTCGGAAACACCATATATTTT. It is translated as CASRRTGTGVGNTIYF.

The chain carries TRBV3-1 (or the pseudogene TRBV3-2) and TRBJ1-1; maybe TRBD1 (5 bases). Germline V CDR1 and CDR2: LGHDT, YNNKEL (reference sequence). Trimming shortened V by 5 bases and J by 9 bases, and 13 bases separated the two germline ends. The CDR3 consists of 12 residues. DNA of the CDR3: TGTGCCAGCAGCACCCCCGGGACCCAAGCTTTCTTT. Amino acids: CASSTPGTQAFF.

This sequence joins TRBV7-9 and TRBJ2-5, with 11 bases fitting TRBD2. The CDR3 extends over 17 amino acids. Germline trimming cut 1 base from V and 6 bases from J; bases unmatched to any gene: 10. Germline loops: CDR1 SEHNR, CDR2 FQNEAQ (reference sequence). CDR3 sequence reads: CASSLVTSGSFKKTQYF. DNA of the CDR3: TGTGCCAGCAGCTTAGTAACTAGCGGGAGCTTTAAAAAGACCCAGTACTTC.

This chain joins TRBV4-1 and TRBJ2-1; 7 nucleotides match TRBD1. Germline V lookup: CDR1 MGHRA, CDR2 YSYEKL. CDR3 length: 14 residues. The V and J ends lost 3 bases and 5 bases, in that order; junction bases with no gene match: 4. CDR3 region: CASSHRQGNNEQFF. The CDR3 DNA is TGCGCCAGCAGCCATCGACAGGGCAACAATGAGCAGTTCTTC.

The chain uses TRBV7-9 and TRBJ1-5; a weak D match, TRBD1 (5 bases). CDR3 length equals 17 residues. Germline V CDR1 and CDR2: SEHNR, FQNEAQ (reference sequence). V lost 5 bases and J 2 bases, leaving 19 bases between the germline ends. The CDR3 sequence: CASSPTGGRVRNQPQHF. The CDR3 DNA follows: TGTGCCAGCAGCCCGACGGGAGGCAGGGTACGCAATCAGCCCCAGCATTTT.

The chain is built from TRBV7-2 and TRBJ2-3; 12 nucleotides align to TRBD2. Germline V CDR1 and CDR2: SGHTA, FQGNSA. Trimming cost V 1 base and J 3 bases; bases outside gene matches: 5. The length of the CDR3 is 17 residues. CDR3 nucleotide sequence: TGTGCCAGCAGCTTAGGGCTTACTAGCGGGAGGACAGATACGCAGTATTTT. This encodes CASSLGLTSGRTDTQYF.

The V gene is TRBV29-1, the J gene TRBJ2-3; D perhaps matches TRBD1 (6 bases). CDR1 is SQVTM, CDR2 ANQGSEA, per germline. The V end lost 3 bases, the J end lost 4 bases, and 11 bases lay between the germline ends. The CDR3 is made up of 13 amino acids. The CDR3 reads CSVDLTGSDTQYF. The CDR3 DNA follows: TGCAGCGTTGACCTCACAGGGTCAGATACGCAGTATTTT.

The chain uses TRBV4-3 and TRBJ1-6, with D uncertain. Germline assignment: CDR1 LGHNA and CDR2 YSLEER. The CDR3 is 16 residues long. Trimming left V 1 base short and J 3 bases short, with 10 bases between. CDR3 nucleotides: TGCGCCAGCAGCCAAGCGGGAACTAGCTATAATTCACCCCTCCACTTT. Translation gives CASSQAGTSYNSPLHF.

The chain combines TRBV2 with TRBJ1-2; TRBD1 is a possible D gene (6 bases). Germline CDR1 SNHLY, CDR2 FYNNEI. V lost 6 bases and J lost 4, with 12 bases in between. The CDR3 extends over 13 amino acids. CDR3: CASSRDTSYGYTF. The DNA for the CDR3 is TGTGCCAGCAGCAGGGACACTTCCTATGGCTACACCTTC.

The J gene is TRBJ1-5, the V gene TRBV19, with TRBD1 identical over 7 bases. The ends lost 5 bases at V and 7 bases at J; junction bases unmatched: 14. CDR3 length equals 16 residues. Germline CDR1 LNHDA, CDR2 SQIVND (reference sequence). This CDR3 reads CASSVTGGGARQPQHF. The CDR3 coding sequence is TGTGCCAGTAGTGTAACGGGAGGGGGCGCGAGACAGCCCCAGCATTTT.